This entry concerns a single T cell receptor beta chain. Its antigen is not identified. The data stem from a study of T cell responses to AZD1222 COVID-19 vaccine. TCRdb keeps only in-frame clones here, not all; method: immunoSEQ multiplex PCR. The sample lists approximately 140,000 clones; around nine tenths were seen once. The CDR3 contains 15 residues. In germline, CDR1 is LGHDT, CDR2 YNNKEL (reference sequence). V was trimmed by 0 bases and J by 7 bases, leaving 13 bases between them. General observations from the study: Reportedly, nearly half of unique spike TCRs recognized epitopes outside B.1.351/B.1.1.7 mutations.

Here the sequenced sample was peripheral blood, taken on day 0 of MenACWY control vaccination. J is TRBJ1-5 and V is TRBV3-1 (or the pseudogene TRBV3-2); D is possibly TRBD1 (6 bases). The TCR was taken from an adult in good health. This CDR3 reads CASSQDSGGRQPQHF. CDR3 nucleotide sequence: TGTGCCAGCAGCCAAGATTCGGGGGGCAGGCAGCCCCAGCATTTT.